Presented here are 5 T cell receptor beta chains from one specimen sequenced in a study of T cell repertoires in cytomegalovirus infection. MiXCR, applied by TCRdb to the reads, yields one record per CDR3 protein. The sample records some 130,000 distinct CDR3 sequences, about 32% being singletons. Their specific antigens are unknown. The source was CD8+ T cells from cultured PBMCs, collected from culture after CMV antigen stimulation. These receptors were taken from a human donor in good health (CMV status not recorded). Some clones in this sample may be carry-over from other donors' samples.

The chain joins TRBV5-6 to TRBJ2-7; D unresolved. V was shortened by 2 bases and J by 1 base, with 7 bases between the two germline ends. In germline, CDR1 is SGHDT, CDR2 YYEEEE. This CDR3 region has 13 residues. CDR3 nucleotide sequence: TGTGCCAGCAGCTTTAGGGCTTCCTACGAGCAGTACTTC. Protein product: CASSFRASYEQYF.

The rearrangement joins TRBV29-1 to TRBJ1-1, with D hard to call. The CDR3 length is 15 residues. Trimming cost V 6 bases and J 3 bases, with 20 bases left between them. Germline assignment: CDR1 SQVTM and CDR2 ANQGSEA. CDR3 sequence: CSVDYGASSYTEAFF. The CDR3 coding sequence is TGCAGCGTGGACTACGGAGCCTCCTCTTACACTGAAGCTTTCTTT.

The chain employs TRBV5-4 and TRBJ1-2; 8 positions match TRBD1. The CDR3 length is 14 residues. V trimming: 0 bases; J trimming: 8 bases; junction bases outside the gene matches: 6. Germline V gene data show CDR1 as SGHNT and CDR2 as YYREEE (reference sequence). The CDR3 sequence is CASSLEGTGYGYTF. The CDR3 DNA reads as TGTGCCAGCAGCTTGGAAGGGACAGGATACGGCTACACCTTC. Together with reference TRBV5-4 and TRBJ1-2, the CDR3 gives the full variable domain: ETGVTQSPTHLIKTRGQQVTLRCSSQSGHNTVSWYQQALGQGPQFIFQYYREEENGRGNFPPRFSGLQFPNYSSELNVNALELDDSALYLCASSLEGTGYGYTFGSGTRLTVV.

The V call is TRBV4-1, the J call TRBJ2-7; D not certain. The CDR3 covers 15 residues. CDR1 MGHRA and CDR2 YSYEKL come from the germline V gene. Between the trimmed V and J ends, which lost 0 bases and 1 base, there was a span of 10 bases. The CDR3 bases are TGCGCCAGCAGCCAAGAGAGACAAGTATCCTACGAGCAGTACTTC. Its protein product is CASSQERQVSYEQYF.

The gene calls are TRBV27 and TRBJ2-2; no clear D gene. The length of the CDR3 is 12 residues. The V gene lost 5 bases and the J gene lost 4 bases, with 5 bases spanning the gap. Germline V gene lookup returns CDR1 MNHEY and CDR2 SMNVEV (reference sequence). The CDR3 DNA reads TGTGCCAGCAGTGGTTTCACCGGGGAGCTGTTTTTT. It is translated as CASSGFTGELFF.